A selection of T cell receptor beta chains follows, all from one sample in a study of shared clonotypes between healthy human individuals. Some clones are missing from TCRdb's copy, which holds only in-frame ones; the method was immunoSEQ multiplex PCR. The data show roughly 700,000 clones, approximately 74% seen once. The sample taken for sequencing was memory CD4+ T cells sorted from blood. Receptor source: a woman between 25 and 40 years old in good health. Each CDR3 is given with its conserved first and last residue. Each record gives: J gene, V gene, clone size, D gene, CDR3 DNA, CDR3 protein. The D gene is left open where the match is weak. A clone size is listed for some rows: how often the clone was seen (once, few, many), or a class if it is expanded.

TRBJ2-7	TRBV7-2	many	.	TGTGCCAGCAGCTCGGGGGTTGGACGAACCCAGTACTTC	CASSSGVGRTQYF
TRBJ1-1	TRBV25-1	.	.	TGTGCCAGCAGTGGGGGCCCCAAAGGGGCCACTGAAGCTTTCTTT	CASSGGPKGATEAFF
TRBJ1-5	TRBV19	many	TRBD1	TGTGCCAGTAGTATCGAACAGGGGCTTTTTCAGCCCCAGCATTTT	CASSIEQGLFQPQHF
TRBJ1-1	TRBV28	.	TRBD1	TGTGCCACCGAACAGGGGGGAGGGACTGAAGCTTTCTTT	CATEQGGGTEAFF
TRBJ1-5	TRBV30	once	.	TGTGCCTGGAGTGTACGGATGACTCAGCCCCAGCATTTT	CAWSVRMTQPQHF
TRBJ2-1	TRBV29-1	.	.	TGCAGCGTTGCTCAGATCTATGAGCAGTTCTTC	CSVAQIYEQFF
TRBJ1-1	TRBV6-7	.	.	TGTGCCAGCAGTTGTCCTGGGGCTGAAGCTTTCTTT	CASSCPGAEAFF
TRBJ2-4	TRBV28	.	TRBD2	TGTGCCAGCAGCCCGTTTACTAGCGGAGAAGTAGACATTCAGTACTTC	CASSPFTSGEVDIQYF
TRBJ1-5	TRBV10-3	.	.	TGTGCCATCAGGGGGCGGGGGGACCAGCCCCAGCATTTT	CAIRGRGDQPQHF
TRBJ1-2	TRBV28	once	TRBD1	TGTGCCAGCAGTTTAAGCCGGCAGGGGGGTGGCTACACCTTC	CASSLSRQGGGYTF
TRBJ2-7	TRBV11-2	few	TRBD1	TGTGCCAGCAGCTTAGTGCCCTCTCTGGACAGGGGCTACGAGCAGTACTTC	CASSLVPSLDRGYEQYF
TRBJ2-3	TRBV6-4	.	.	TGTGCCTTTTGCTCAAGCACAGATACGCAGTATTTT	CAFCSSTDTQYF
TRBJ2-5	TRBV6-5	.	TRBD1	TGTGCCAGCAACCACGACAGGGGAGCTAAAGAGACCCAGTACTTC	CASNHDRGAKETQYF
TRBJ2-3	TRBV4-1	.	.	TGCGCCAGCAGCCAAGATTGGATCGGGACTAGCACAGATACGCAGTATTTT	CASSQDWIGTSTDTQYF
TRBJ1-5	TRBV7-9	.	.	TGTGCCAGCAGCTTTGGTGACACCTATAGCAATCAGCCCCAGCATTTT	CASSFGDTYSNQPQHF
TRBJ1-2	TRBV6-1	few	.	TGTGCCAGCAGTGAATCAGCCAACGCTAACTATGGCTACACCTTC	CASSESANANYGYTF
TRBJ2-1	TRBV18	once	.	TGTGCCAGCTCACCGATAGCGGCGGCGGTCGGGAACAATGAGCAGTTCTTC	CASSPIAAAVGNNEQFF
TRBJ2-5	TRBV5-6	.	TRBD2	TGTGCCAGCAGCTGGTCGGGACTAGCGGGAGGAGGGAGGGAGACCCAGTACTTC	CASSWSGLAGGGRETQYF
TRBJ1-2	TRBV19	.	.	TGTGCCAGTAGTCCAGGGTCGGTCTATGGCTACACCTTC	CASSPGSVYGYTF
TRBJ2-7	TRBV19	few	TRBD2	TGTGCCAGTAGTCACCCCAGCTCCGCGGGAGGGTGGAAGCAGTACTTC	CASSHPSSAGGWKQYF
TRBJ2-2	TRBV5-1	.	.	TGCGCCAGCAGCTTGGGTCACGAAACCGGGGAGCTGTTTTTT	CASSLGHETGELFF
TRBJ2-7	TRBV30	.	.	TGTGCCTGGAGTCCGAACCGGGACTCCTACGAGCAGTACTTC	CAWSPNRDSYEQYF
TRBJ2-7	TRBV28	.	.	TGTGCCAGCAGTTTACCACAGGACCATCGCGAGCAGTACTTC	CASSLPQDHREQYF
TRBJ2-7	TRBV19	few	.	TGTGCCAGTAGAATCAGGGTGGCAGGAGGGGAGCAGTACTTC	CASRIRVAGGEQYF